These T cell receptor beta chains were read from a single sample in a study of shared clonotypes between healthy human individuals. Using immunoSEQ multiplex PCR, the repertoire was profiled, and TCRdb retains in-frame clones only, with some absent. The sample includes 2 million to 2.5 million clones, 80% to 95% of them seen just once. The sequenced material came from naive CD4+ T cells from PBMCs. The receptors here all came from a man aged 18-30 years in good health. Some clones in this sample may be carry-over from other donors' samples. CDR3s include the opening cysteine and the closing phenylalanine or tryptophan. A D gene is named only where the DNA matches it firmly. Clone size is stated in some rows and not others, as once, few, many or a class when expanded.

TRBV5-4	TRBJ2-1	.	.	TGTGCCAGCAGCGGCCAAGCGAGCTCCTACAATGAGCAGTTCTTC	CASSGQASSYNEQFF
TRBV2	TRBJ1-2	.	.	TGTGCCAGTACCGGGACTAACTATGGCTACACCTTC	CASTGTNYGYTF
TRBV10-2	TRBJ1-2	.	.	TGCGCCAGCAGTGCCCTACAGTGGACAGTAAACTACTATGGCTACACCTTC	CASSALQWTVNYYGYTF
TRBV19	TRBJ1-2	.	once	TGTGCCAGTAGTATGAGGGGAAACTATGGCTACACCTTC	CASSMRGNYGYTF
TRBV27	TRBJ1-1	.	few	TGTGCCAGCAGTTTACGGCAGATGAACACTGAAGCTTTCTTT	CASSLRQMNTEAFF
TRBV19	TRBJ2-1	.	.	TGTGCCAGTAGTATAGATAAGTACGGGAGAGGATACAATGAGCAGTTCTTC	CASSIDKYGRGYNEQFF
TRBV9	TRBJ2-5	TRBD2	.	TGTGCCAGCAGCGCCAGACTAGGGAGGGGGACCCAGTACTTC	CASSARLGRGTQYF
TRBV6-1	TRBJ2-7	TRBD2	.	TGTGCCAGCAGTGACTCATTGGCGGGGGCCTACGAGCAGTACTTC	CASSDSLAGAYEQYF
TRBV7-9	TRBJ2-7	.	.	TGTGCCAGCAGCTTGGGGGCCGGAGTATACGAGCAGTACTTC	CASSLGAGVYEQYF
TRBV5-5	TRBJ1-1	.	.	TGTGCCAGCAGCCGCGCCCCACAGAACACTGAAGCTTTCTTT	CASSRAPQNTEAFF
TRBV11-2	TRBJ1-4	.	.	TGTGCCAGCAGCTTAGATCGGCTGGGACGGTGGAAACTGTTTTTT	CASSLDRLGRWKLFF
TRBV19	TRBJ1-2	.	.	TGTGCCAGTAGTCGTCGGTCTGATGGCTACACCTTC	CASSRRSDGYTF
TRBV10-1	TRBJ2-1	TRBD2	.	TGCGCCAGACAATTAGCGGGAGCGAGGGATGAGCAGTTCTTC	CARQLAGARDEQFF
TRBV27	TRBJ2-7	TRBD2	.	TGTGCCAGCAGGATTGGAGCGGGGAATTCCTACGAGCAGTACTTC	CASRIGAGNSYEQYF
TRBV5-1	TRBJ2-2	TRBD1	.	TGCGCCAGCAGCTTGGTTACAGGGGGCACCGGGGAGCTGTTTTTT	CASSLVTGGTGELFF
TRBV15	TRBJ2-6	.	.	TGTGCCACCTCTCGCGGAAGCTGGTCTGGGGCCAACGTCCTGACTTTC	CATSRGSWSGANVLTF
TRBV4-1	TRBJ2-1	TRBD1	.	TGCGCCAGCAGCCAATACGGGACAGGCGGTAATGAGCAGTTCTTC	CASSQYGTGGNEQFF
TRBV5-1	TRBJ1-1	.	.	TGCGCCAGCAGATTAGGGGAGAACACTGAAGCTTTCTTT	CASRLGENTEAFF
TRBV4-3	TRBJ2-3	.	.	TGCGCCAGCAGCCAAGAAGACAGAGGTACGCAGTATTTT	CASSQEDRGTQYF
TRBV4-2	TRBJ2-3	TRBD2	once	TGTGCCAGCAGCCCCATTGCGGGAGGGCAAGCGGATACGCAGTATTTT	CASSPIAGGQADTQYF
TRBV19	TRBJ1-1	.	.	TGTGCCAGTAGTATCGTCTCGGGGGGTAAGAACACTGAAGCTTTCTTT	CASSIVSGGKNTEAFF
TRBV19	TRBJ2-7	.	.	TGTGCCAGTAGTACAGAGCGATCCTCCTACGAGCAGTACTTC	CASSTERSSYEQYF
TRBV5-1	TRBJ1-1	.	.	TGCGCCAGCAAGGGGGAGTTTGAAGCTTTCTTT	CASKGEFEAFF
TRBV4-1	TRBJ2-7	TRBD2	.	TGCGCCAGCAGCCAAGGGACTAGGGGCTACGAGCAGTACTTC	CASSQGTRGYEQYF
TRBV5-6	TRBJ2-7	.	.	TGTGCCAGCAGCTTGAGAGGGGACGAGCAGTACTTC	CASSLRGDEQYF
TRBV4-3	TRBJ2-3	.	.	TGCGCCAGCAGCCAAGAACGGCCCACAGATACGCAGTATTTT	CASSQERPTDTQYF
TRBV18	TRBJ2-5	.	.	TGTGCCAGCTCAGTTACAGGAATGGAGACCCAGTACTTC	CASSVTGMETQYF
TRBV27	TRBJ1-4	.	.	TGTGCCAGCAGTTTATCGTGGCAGTTAACTAATGAAAAACTGTTTTTT	CASSLSWQLTNEKLFF
TRBV6-1	TRBJ1-1	.	.	TGTGCCAGCCAGGTAAACACTGAAGCTTTCTTT	CASQVNTEAFF
TRBV5-1	TRBJ2-5	.	.	TGCGCCAGCAGTTGGTCTGGCCAAGAGACCCAGTACTTC	CASSWSGQETQYF
TRBV21-1	TRBJ1-4	.	few	TGTGCCAGCAGCAGGGGTGAAAAACTGTTTTTT	CASSRGEKLFF
TRBV5-4	TRBJ2-2	.	.	TGTGCCAGCAGCAGTCAGGGGAAGACCGGGGAGCTGTTTTTT	CASSSQGKTGELFF
TRBV4-1	TRBJ2-5	TRBD2	once	TGCGCCAGCAGCCAAGGCTCAGCGGGAGGGTTCGTAGAGACCCAGTACTTC	CASSQGSAGGFVETQYF